The next 2 T cell receptor beta chains were all read from a single sample in a study of monozygotic twins with inflammatory bowel disease. No DNA is given; TCRdb re-called the 5' RACE reads and lists each CDR3 protein once. The repertoire shows 300,000 to 400,000 distinct CDR3 sequences; the top ten hold 2% to 2.5%. Sequencing was carried out using blood. The receptors originated from a human donor with ulcerative colitis or Crohn's disease, or a healthy co-twin of an affected twin (not recorded which).

This chain connects TRBV27 to TRBJ2-3; TCRdb's D call of TRBD1 is untestable without DNA. CDR3 size: 15 residues. Germline V gives CDR1 MNHEY, CDR2 SMNVEV (reference sequence). The chain's CDR3 is CASSPRTGWTDTQYF.

The chain uses TRBV27 and TRBJ2-4; TCRdb calls TRBD2, which cannot be checked without DNA. CDR1 is MNHEY, CDR2 SMNVEV, per germline (reference sequence). The CDR3 is 20 amino acids. CDR3 residues: CASSSPLAGGPGKQRSTQYF.